This entry concerns a single T cell receptor beta chain. What antigen it recognizes has not been identified. The record has no base qualities; no much larger clone is one base away. CDR1 is given as SEHNR and CDR2 as FQNEAQ, both from the germline V gene (reference sequence). There are 15 amino acids in the CDR3, from cysteine to phenylalanine inclusive. The read is trimmed to its CDR3 DNA, 45 bases read in frame from base 1. The V end loses 6 bases and the J end loses 4 bases, and a stretch of 18 bases separates them. For repertoire sequencing, the TCR beta CDR3 regions were amplified from RNA transcripts. The first round of RT-PCR was done with HTBI primers and the Qiagen OneStep RT-PCR kit, and was followed by a second round of multiplex PCR, then size selection and purification. The libraries underwent paired-end sequencing with 100 bp reads on an Illumina HiSeq2000. In the paper's pipeline: SOAPnuke was used to process the reads, throwing out any read that had adapters, had uncalled bases, had a mean Phred below 15, or lacked an exact constant-primer or identifier match. COPE v1.2.5 was used to merge the high-quality paired reads. Unique nucleotide sequences were defined as clonotypes and aligned to IMGT TRB V, D and J references using MiTCR v1.1. The analysis was limited to V-J combinations with a frequency above 0.0001, which together covered roughly 99% of the repertoires. A TCR clonal expansion and chaos score per V-J combination was defined as the ratio of F50 clonal expansion to chaos observed in the TCRdist matrix. Welch's t-statistics and random forest were used to reduce the features to approximately 13 V-J combinations, which were then used as input to a naive Bayes classifier. The similarity between thyroid and blood repertoires was quantified using the Morisita-Horn index. TCRdb passed the public sequencing reads through fastp at Q25 and MiXCR, retaining productive beta sequences. Rows are unified per CDR3 protein, each entry keeping the most common DNA and genes. TCRdb, rather than the study authors, made the V and J calls. Here the sample has around 520,000 distinct CDR3 sequences; under 45% occur a single time. The top ten clones comprise approximately 4.1% of the sample.

This sample was taken from a study of Graves' ophthalmopathy and Graves' hyperthyroidism (dated by TCRdb to 2017 to 2018). Turning to the overall study: Hyperthyroidism was defined as stable when no progression to ophthalmopathy occurred within 18 months of follow-up. For independent validation, a separate cohort was made up of 18 to 20 hyperthyroidism patients plus 17 patients who later progressed from hyperthyroidism to ophthalmopathy. The study used TCR beta repertoire signatures to distinguish Graves' ophthalmopathy from Graves' hyperthyroidism and to predict progression to ophthalmopathy. Following sample collection, hyperthyroidism patients were given methimazole at a starting dose of 30 mg daily, and ophthalmopathy patients were given high-dose intravenous methylprednisolone. In more than five hyperthyroidism patients, the T-cell repertoires found in thyroid tissue were compared with those found in blood. In total, 135 blood samples were TCR-sequenced: 43 ophthalmopathy, 80 or so hyperthyroidism and around 17 hyperthyroidism-to-ophthalmopathy patients. To explore V-J signatures that distinguish ophthalmopathy from hyperthyroidism, a discovery set of about a hundred patients was enrolled, made up of 40 to 45 with ophthalmopathy and roughly 57 with stable hyperthyroidism. What the work shows at the level of the full study, not this receptor alone: In validation, the model predicted ophthalmopathy progression with 70.59% sensitivity and less than 80% specificity; roughly eleven predicted patients were CT-confirmed with GO in a median of roughly 6.8 months. In cross-validation, the 13-signature model distinguished ophthalmopathy from stable hyperthyroidism with about 89% sensitivity and around 84% specificity, while in the test set the corresponding values were about 80% and 75%. Sample size was not statistically predetermined, and group allocation was not concealed from the investigators. Most expanded thyroid clonotypes with frequency above 0.001 were also detected in blood, suggesting blood repertoires may reflect the thyroid immune response.

Patients with hyperthyroidism were aged 18 to 65 years, had been newly diagnosed, and had a disease duration of less than 2 months. Anyone with other autoimmune diseases, uncontrolled infections, pregnancy or lactation was excluded from the study. Clinical symptoms, serum thyroxine, TRAb, thyroid ultrasound and orbital computed tomography formed the basis of the diagnosis. Total RNA was extracted with Trizol reagent and quality-checked on an Agilent 2100 Bioanalyzer. Material for sequencing was peripheral blood or thyroid tissue (not recorded which). The receptor comes from an adult man with Graves' hyperthyroidism. This chain is built from TRBV7-9 and TRBJ1-1; no confident D gene assignment can be made. In nucleotide form, the sequence is TGTGCCAGCAGTGAAGCCCCGAGGACTGGCACTGAAGCTTTCTTT. The translation is CASSEAPRTGTEAFF.